Presented here are 26 T cell receptor beta chains from one specimen sequenced in a study of T-cell reconstitution after alpha-beta-depleted transplantation in children (dated by TCRdb to between 2015 and 2016). Library method: PCR. The sequencing machine was an Illumina HiSeq 2500. Molecular barcoding was employed in the preparation of TCR libraries, with unique molecular identifiers being used to normalize TCRbeta repertoire quantification. TCRdb reprocessed the public reads (quality trimming at Q25 with fastp, clone calling with MiXCR) and kept in-frame beta chains. CDR3 protein sequences are deduplicated, and each keeps its most common genes and DNA. This sample is represented by 300,000 to 400,000 distinct CDR3 sequences; 13% of them were singletons. Roughly 4.5% of the sample lies in the top ten. The starting material was PBMCs, obtained from the stem cell graft. The receptors here all came from a human donor who donated a stem cell graft to a child with Fanconi anemia.

The chain couples TRBV29-1 to TRBJ2-5; D is unresolved. V lost 2 bases and J lost 1, with 8 bases in between. Germline assignment: CDR1 SQVTM and CDR2 ANQGSEA. The CDR3 has 13 amino acids. The CDR3 DNA reads as TGCAGCGTTGAAAGGTCGGGCCAAGAGACCCAGTACTTC. Protein: CSVERSGQETQYF.

The V and J genes are TRBV20-1 and TRBJ2-1; 7 bases fit TRBD2. The germline V gene encodes CDR1 DFQATT and CDR2 SNEGSKA (reference sequence). CDR3 length: 12 amino acids. Germline trimming cut 0 bases from V and 8 bases from J; bases unmatched to any gene: 1. The CDR3 loop reads CSAREGGYEQFF. As DNA, the CDR3 is TGCAGTGCTAGAGAGGGAGGGTATGAGCAGTTCTTC.

The CDR3 bases are TGTGCCAGCAGTGACTCGACAGGGGGCAATCAGCCCCAGCATTTT. The encoded protein is CASSDSTGGNQPQHF. The chain combines TRBV6-4 with TRBJ1-5, with 8 nucleotides matching TRBD1. This CDR3 is 15 amino acids long. The germline V gene has CDR1 MRHNA and CDR2 SNTAGT. Trimming removed 0 bases from V and 2 bases from J; junction bases left unmatched: 0.

In this sample, this clonotype turned up a few times. The rearrangement links TRBV5-1 to TRBJ2-5; 10 bases fit TRBD1. The CDR3 runs 15 residues. V gave up 4 bases and J gave up 3 bases; unmatched junction bases: 6. CDR1 SGHRS and CDR2 YFSETQ come from the germline V gene. CDR3 residues: CASSISGTGEETQYF. In DNA form, the CDR3 reads TGCGCCAGCAGCATATCCGGGACAGGGGAAGAGACCCAGTACTTC.

This chain connects TRBV5-4 to TRBJ1-1; D not certain. The V and J ends lost 0 bases and 2 bases respectively, with 11 bases between them. The CDR3 is 15 residues long. Per germline, CDR1 SGHNT and CDR2 YYREEE (reference sequence). The CDR3 sequence: CASSLGAIVNTEAFF. The CDR3 nucleotides read TGTGCCAGCAGCTTGGGGGCTATAGTTAACACTGAAGCTTTCTTT.

The rearrangement links TRBV5-1 to TRBJ2-3; D gene unclear. Trimming took off 4 bases at V and 4 bases at J, with 22 bases between the two ends. The CDR3 totals 17 residues. CDR1 is SGHRS, CDR2 YFSETQ, per germline. The CDR3 DNA is TGCGCCAGCAGCCCCAACCCGGACCTTGTTGCCGCAGATACGCAGTATTTT. Translation: CASSPNPDLVAADTQYF.

In its sample, this clonotype was seen a few times. V gene TRBV7-2 combines with J gene TRBJ2-7, with D possibly TRBD2 on 7 matching bases. Between the trimmed V and J ends, which lost 5 bases and 2 bases, there was a span of 19 bases. The CDR3 has 16 amino acids. Germline V gene lookup returns CDR1 SGHTA and CDR2 FQGNSA. CDR3 amino acids: CASSALRGRETYEQYF. The DNA for the CDR3 is TGTGCCAGCAGCGCTCTTAGGGGGAGGGAGACCTACGAGCAGTACTTC.

This clonotype was picked up a small number of times. The V and J genes are TRBV6-2 or TRBV6-3 and TRBJ2-5; TRBD2 aligns across 10 bases. Trimming cost V 6 bases and J 4 bases; bases outside gene matches: 2. The CDR3 covers 13 residues. Germline CDR1 and CDR2: MNHEY and SVGEGT. CDR3: CASSSGGVETQYF. CDR3 nucleotides: TGTGCCAGCAGCAGCGGGGGGGTAGAGACCCAGTACTTC.

The chain employs TRBV9 and TRBJ1-6; D is unresolved. The CDR3 contains 13 residues. Trimming shortened V by 0 bases and J by 7 bases, and 5 bases separated the two germline ends. Germline assignment: CDR1 SGDLS and CDR2 YYNGEE. CDR3 bases: TGTGCCAGCAGCGTAGGCGGAAATTCACCCCTCCACTTT. Protein sequence: CASSVGGNSPLHF.

This rearrangement joins TRBV13 to TRBJ2-3; TRBD2 matches at 13 bases. Germline values: CDR1 PRHDT, CDR2 FYEKMQ (reference sequence). The CDR3 extends over 16 amino acids. V was pared by 4 bases and J by 0 bases, with 1 base of the junction left unmatched. CDR3 sequence reads: CASSWGLAGSTDTQYF. The CDR3, as DNA: TGTGCCAGCAGCTGGGGACTAGCGGGGAGCACAGATACGCAGTATTTT.

This chain connects TRBV5-1 to TRBJ1-3; D ambiguous. V dropped 3 bases and J dropped 0 bases, with 13 bases sitting between them. There are 16 residues in the CDR3. Germline CDR1 SGHRS, CDR2 YFSETQ. CDR3 nucleotide sequence: TGCGCCAGCAGCTACGGCCCCCGCAGCTCTGGAAACACCATATATTTT. Its protein is CASSYGPRSSGNTIYF.

The sample holds many counts of this clonotype. The chain uses TRBV20-1 and TRBJ2-4; 7 bases are shared with TRBD1. V shed 5 bases and J 6 bases; nucleotides not matched to a gene: 10. The CDR3 runs 14 residues. Germline lookup yields CDR1 DFQATT and CDR2 SNEGSKA (reference sequence). The CDR3 loop reads CSAVLGGYGNIQYF. CDR3 coding DNA: TGCAGTGCTGTACTAGGGGGCTACGGAAACATTCAGTACTTC.

This clonotype turned up a few times. The rearrangement uses TRBV4-1 and TRBJ1-5; D gene uncertain. V was trimmed by 0 bases and J by 9 bases, leaving 9 bases between them. The CDR3 runs to 13 residues. Germline CDR1 reads MGHRA; CDR2 reads YSYEKL. The CDR3 protein is CASSQEGGRPQHF. The CDR3 nucleotides read TGCGCCAGCAGCCAAGAGGGTGGGCGGCCCCAGCATTTT.

The CDR3 DNA sequence: TGTGCCAGCGCCCTCGGGGCCGGGGCCAAAAACATTCAGTACTTC. Its protein is CASALGAGAKNIQYF. The V and J genes are TRBV6-1 and TRBJ2-4; D may be TRBD1 or TRBD2 (5 bases each). CDR3 length: 15 residues. Germline V gene lookup returns CDR1 MNHNS and CDR2 SASEGT. V lost 8 bases and J 1 base, leaving 15 bases between the germline ends.

This clonotype has just a few counts. The chain carries TRBV18 and TRBJ2-6; a weak D match, TRBD1 (5 bases). The CDR3 consists of 15 residues. Germline loops: CDR1 KGHSH, CDR2 LQKENI. V lost 4 bases and J lost 0, with 7 bases in between. The CDR3 loop is CASSRQSSGANVLTF. DNA for the CDR3: TGTGCCAGCTCACGACAGAGCTCTGGGGCCAACGTCCTGACTTTC.

This sequence joins TRBV20-1 and TRBJ2-7; TRBD1 is a possible D gene (5 bases). CDR1 and CDR2 from the germline V gene are DFQATT and SNEGSKA (reference sequence). V gave up 4 bases and J gave up 4 bases, with 23 bases separating them. The CDR3 length is 16 residues. CDR3 sequence reads: CSATMTDHKPKYEQYF. In DNA form, the CDR3 reads TGCAGTGCTACTATGACAGATCACAAGCCCAAATACGAGCAGTACTTC.

This clonotype came up many times. The chain recombines TRBV5-5 with TRBJ1-2, with 9 bases aligning to TRBD1. Germline CDR1 SGHKS, CDR2 YYEKEE (reference sequence). V shed 5 bases and J 6 bases; nucleotides not matched to a gene: 11. The CDR3 spans 15 residues. CDR3 region: CASSSLDRGEDGYTF. CDR3 in DNA: TGTGCCAGCAGTTCCCTGGACAGGGGTGAGGATGGCTACACCTTC.

This clonotype was observed a few times. The chain carries TRBV29-1 and TRBJ1-2, with 8 bases matching TRBD1. This CDR3 is built from 13 residues. CDR1 SQVTM and CDR2 ANQGSEA come from the germline V gene. The V segment lost 1 base and the J segment 5 bases; nucleotides outside the gene matches: 3. The DNA for the CDR3 is TGCAGCGTTGAAGCCGGACAGGGATATGGCTACACCTTC. It encodes CSVEAGQGYGYTF.

The chain joins TRBV7-9 to TRBJ1-1, with 7 nucleotides matching TRBD1. This CDR3 comprises 15 residues. J was trimmed by 1 base and V by 5 bases; bases with no gene match: 7. CDR1 and CDR2 (germline): SEHNR, FQNEAQ (reference sequence). The CDR3 nucleotides read TGTGCCAGCAGCCCCGGTGGGACAGCGAACACTGAAGCTTTCTTT. Its protein is CASSPGGTANTEAFF.

The genes are TRBV11-2 and TRBJ1-2; maybe TRBD1 (5 bases). Deletions cut 0 bases from V and 12 bases from J, with 17 bases between. The CDR3 sequence is 14 residues long. Germline V CDR1 and CDR2: SGHAT, FQNNGV. CDR3 amino acids: CASSLERSGSLDTF. CDR3 DNA: TGTGCCAGCAGCTTAGAACGGTCAGGGTCGCTAGACACCTTC.

About this clonotype itself: A much more abundant neighbour one base away suggests this may be a read error. The V and J genes are TRBV28 and TRBJ2-1; the match to TRBD1 covers 8 bases. The CDR3 contains 14 residues. The germline V gene encodes CDR1 MDHEN and CDR2 SYDVKM. The CDR3 DNA follows: TGTGCCAGCAGTTCCCGAAGGACAGGGAATGAGCAGATCTTC. Encoded protein: CASSSRRTGNEQIF.

This clonotype was seen at least ten times. The chain links TRBV20-1 to TRBJ2-7; tentative D call: TRBD1 (6 bases). The germline V and J ends were trimmed by 0 bases and 3 bases, with 9 bases remaining between them. Germline loops: CDR1 DFQATT, CDR2 SNEGSKA (reference sequence). The CDR3 length is 13 residues. The CDR3 here is CSARDIGGYEQYV. As DNA, the CDR3 is TGCAGTGCTAGAGACATAGGGGGCTACGAGCAGTACGTC.

The V and J genes are TRBV28 and TRBJ1-6; the match to TRBD1 covers 7 bases. CDR1 is MDHEN, CDR2 SYDVKM, per germline. The junction had 3 bases not matched to a gene; V was cut back by 3 bases and J by 4 bases. The CDR3 has 15 amino acids. The CDR3 nucleotides read TGTGCCAGCAGTTTCCAGACAGGGTATAATTCACCCCTCCACTTT. Amino acid sequence: CASSFQTGYNSPLHF. The whole variable domain, filled in from reference TRBV28 and TRBJ1-6, reads DVKVTQSSRYLVKRTGEKVFLECVQDMDHENMFWYRQDPGLGLRLIYFSYDVKMKEKGDIPEGYSVSREKKERFSLILESASTNQTSMYLCASSFQTGYNSPLHFGNGTRLTVT.

The chain has TRBV5-1 and TRBJ1-2, with TRBD1 identical over 12 bases. V shed 9 bases and J 8 bases; nucleotides not matched to a gene: 11. The germline V gene encodes CDR1 SGHRS and CDR2 YFSETQ. This CDR3 has 14 amino acids. Written as DNA, the CDR3 is TGCGCCACCGGGCCGGGACAGGGGGCGGAAGGCTACACCTTC. This codes for CATGPGQGAEGYTF. The full variable domain, rest sourced from reference TRBV5-1 and TRBJ1-2, is KAGVTQTPRYLIKTRGQQVTLSCSPISGHRSVSWYQQTPGQGLQFLFEYFSETQRNKGNFPGRFSGRQFSNSRSEMNVSTLELGDSALYLCATGPGQGAEGYTFGSGTRLTVV.

The V and J genes are TRBV5-1 and TRBJ2-7; TRBD1 matches at 9 bases. Germline trimming cut 0 bases from V and 3 bases from J; bases unmatched to any gene: 7. This CDR3 is 16 amino acids long. Germline lookup yields CDR1 SGHRS and CDR2 YFSETQ. The CDR3 loop reads CASSLAGTGSLYEQYV. The CDR3 DNA is TGCGCCAGCAGCTTGGCCGGGACAGGGTCACTCTACGAGCAGTACGTC.

The rearrangement joins TRBV5-1 to TRBJ2-1, with TRBD2 matching over 10 bases. The V gene end was trimmed by 4 bases and the J gene end by 5 bases; junction bases not matched to a gene: 6. The CDR3 spans 15 residues. The germline V gene has CDR1 SGHRS and CDR2 YFSETQ. In nucleotides, the CDR3 is TGCGCCAGCAGCCGGCTAGCGGGGGAAAACAATGAGCAGTTCTTC. It encodes CASSRLAGENNEQFF. The whole variable domain, remainder taken from reference TRBV5-1 and TRBJ2-1, is KAGVTQTPRYLIKTRGQQVTLSCSPISGHRSVSWYQQTPGQGLQFLFEYFSETQRNKGNFPGRFSGRQFSNSRSEMNVSTLELGDSALYLCASSRLAGENNEQFFGPGTRLTVL.